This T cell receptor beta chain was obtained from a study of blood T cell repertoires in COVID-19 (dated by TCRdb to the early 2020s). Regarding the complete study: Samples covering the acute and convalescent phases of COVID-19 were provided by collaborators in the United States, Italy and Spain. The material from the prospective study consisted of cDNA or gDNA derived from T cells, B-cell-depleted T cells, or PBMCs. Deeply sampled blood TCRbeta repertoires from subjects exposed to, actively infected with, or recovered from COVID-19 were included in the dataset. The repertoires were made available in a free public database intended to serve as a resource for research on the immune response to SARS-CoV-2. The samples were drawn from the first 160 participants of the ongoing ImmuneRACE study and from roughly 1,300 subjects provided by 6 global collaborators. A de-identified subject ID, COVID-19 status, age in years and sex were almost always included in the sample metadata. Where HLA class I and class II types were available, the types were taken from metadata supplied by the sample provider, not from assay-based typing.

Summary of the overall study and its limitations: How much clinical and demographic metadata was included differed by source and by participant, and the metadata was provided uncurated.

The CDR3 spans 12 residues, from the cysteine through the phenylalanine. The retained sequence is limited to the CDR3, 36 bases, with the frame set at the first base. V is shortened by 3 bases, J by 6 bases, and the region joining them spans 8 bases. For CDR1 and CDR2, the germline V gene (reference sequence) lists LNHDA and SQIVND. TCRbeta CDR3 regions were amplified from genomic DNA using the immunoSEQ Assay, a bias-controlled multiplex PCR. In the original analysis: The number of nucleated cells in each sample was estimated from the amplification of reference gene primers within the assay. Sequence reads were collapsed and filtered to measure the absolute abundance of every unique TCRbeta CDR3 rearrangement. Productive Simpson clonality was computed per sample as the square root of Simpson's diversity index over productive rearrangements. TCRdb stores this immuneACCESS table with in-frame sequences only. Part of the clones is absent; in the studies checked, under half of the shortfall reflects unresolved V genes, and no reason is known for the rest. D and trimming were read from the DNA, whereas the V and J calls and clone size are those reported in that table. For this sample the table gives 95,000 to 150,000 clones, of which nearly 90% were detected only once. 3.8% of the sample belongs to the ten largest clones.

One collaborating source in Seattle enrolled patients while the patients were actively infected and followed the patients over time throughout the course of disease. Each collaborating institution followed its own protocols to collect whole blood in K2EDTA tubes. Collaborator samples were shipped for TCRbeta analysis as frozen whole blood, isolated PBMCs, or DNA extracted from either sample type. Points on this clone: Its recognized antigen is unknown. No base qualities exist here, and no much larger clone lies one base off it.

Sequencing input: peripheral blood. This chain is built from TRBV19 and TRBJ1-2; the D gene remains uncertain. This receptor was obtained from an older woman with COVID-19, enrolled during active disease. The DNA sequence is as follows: TGTGCCAGTAGTATCAGGCAGGATGGCTACACCTTC. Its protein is CASSIRQDGYTF.